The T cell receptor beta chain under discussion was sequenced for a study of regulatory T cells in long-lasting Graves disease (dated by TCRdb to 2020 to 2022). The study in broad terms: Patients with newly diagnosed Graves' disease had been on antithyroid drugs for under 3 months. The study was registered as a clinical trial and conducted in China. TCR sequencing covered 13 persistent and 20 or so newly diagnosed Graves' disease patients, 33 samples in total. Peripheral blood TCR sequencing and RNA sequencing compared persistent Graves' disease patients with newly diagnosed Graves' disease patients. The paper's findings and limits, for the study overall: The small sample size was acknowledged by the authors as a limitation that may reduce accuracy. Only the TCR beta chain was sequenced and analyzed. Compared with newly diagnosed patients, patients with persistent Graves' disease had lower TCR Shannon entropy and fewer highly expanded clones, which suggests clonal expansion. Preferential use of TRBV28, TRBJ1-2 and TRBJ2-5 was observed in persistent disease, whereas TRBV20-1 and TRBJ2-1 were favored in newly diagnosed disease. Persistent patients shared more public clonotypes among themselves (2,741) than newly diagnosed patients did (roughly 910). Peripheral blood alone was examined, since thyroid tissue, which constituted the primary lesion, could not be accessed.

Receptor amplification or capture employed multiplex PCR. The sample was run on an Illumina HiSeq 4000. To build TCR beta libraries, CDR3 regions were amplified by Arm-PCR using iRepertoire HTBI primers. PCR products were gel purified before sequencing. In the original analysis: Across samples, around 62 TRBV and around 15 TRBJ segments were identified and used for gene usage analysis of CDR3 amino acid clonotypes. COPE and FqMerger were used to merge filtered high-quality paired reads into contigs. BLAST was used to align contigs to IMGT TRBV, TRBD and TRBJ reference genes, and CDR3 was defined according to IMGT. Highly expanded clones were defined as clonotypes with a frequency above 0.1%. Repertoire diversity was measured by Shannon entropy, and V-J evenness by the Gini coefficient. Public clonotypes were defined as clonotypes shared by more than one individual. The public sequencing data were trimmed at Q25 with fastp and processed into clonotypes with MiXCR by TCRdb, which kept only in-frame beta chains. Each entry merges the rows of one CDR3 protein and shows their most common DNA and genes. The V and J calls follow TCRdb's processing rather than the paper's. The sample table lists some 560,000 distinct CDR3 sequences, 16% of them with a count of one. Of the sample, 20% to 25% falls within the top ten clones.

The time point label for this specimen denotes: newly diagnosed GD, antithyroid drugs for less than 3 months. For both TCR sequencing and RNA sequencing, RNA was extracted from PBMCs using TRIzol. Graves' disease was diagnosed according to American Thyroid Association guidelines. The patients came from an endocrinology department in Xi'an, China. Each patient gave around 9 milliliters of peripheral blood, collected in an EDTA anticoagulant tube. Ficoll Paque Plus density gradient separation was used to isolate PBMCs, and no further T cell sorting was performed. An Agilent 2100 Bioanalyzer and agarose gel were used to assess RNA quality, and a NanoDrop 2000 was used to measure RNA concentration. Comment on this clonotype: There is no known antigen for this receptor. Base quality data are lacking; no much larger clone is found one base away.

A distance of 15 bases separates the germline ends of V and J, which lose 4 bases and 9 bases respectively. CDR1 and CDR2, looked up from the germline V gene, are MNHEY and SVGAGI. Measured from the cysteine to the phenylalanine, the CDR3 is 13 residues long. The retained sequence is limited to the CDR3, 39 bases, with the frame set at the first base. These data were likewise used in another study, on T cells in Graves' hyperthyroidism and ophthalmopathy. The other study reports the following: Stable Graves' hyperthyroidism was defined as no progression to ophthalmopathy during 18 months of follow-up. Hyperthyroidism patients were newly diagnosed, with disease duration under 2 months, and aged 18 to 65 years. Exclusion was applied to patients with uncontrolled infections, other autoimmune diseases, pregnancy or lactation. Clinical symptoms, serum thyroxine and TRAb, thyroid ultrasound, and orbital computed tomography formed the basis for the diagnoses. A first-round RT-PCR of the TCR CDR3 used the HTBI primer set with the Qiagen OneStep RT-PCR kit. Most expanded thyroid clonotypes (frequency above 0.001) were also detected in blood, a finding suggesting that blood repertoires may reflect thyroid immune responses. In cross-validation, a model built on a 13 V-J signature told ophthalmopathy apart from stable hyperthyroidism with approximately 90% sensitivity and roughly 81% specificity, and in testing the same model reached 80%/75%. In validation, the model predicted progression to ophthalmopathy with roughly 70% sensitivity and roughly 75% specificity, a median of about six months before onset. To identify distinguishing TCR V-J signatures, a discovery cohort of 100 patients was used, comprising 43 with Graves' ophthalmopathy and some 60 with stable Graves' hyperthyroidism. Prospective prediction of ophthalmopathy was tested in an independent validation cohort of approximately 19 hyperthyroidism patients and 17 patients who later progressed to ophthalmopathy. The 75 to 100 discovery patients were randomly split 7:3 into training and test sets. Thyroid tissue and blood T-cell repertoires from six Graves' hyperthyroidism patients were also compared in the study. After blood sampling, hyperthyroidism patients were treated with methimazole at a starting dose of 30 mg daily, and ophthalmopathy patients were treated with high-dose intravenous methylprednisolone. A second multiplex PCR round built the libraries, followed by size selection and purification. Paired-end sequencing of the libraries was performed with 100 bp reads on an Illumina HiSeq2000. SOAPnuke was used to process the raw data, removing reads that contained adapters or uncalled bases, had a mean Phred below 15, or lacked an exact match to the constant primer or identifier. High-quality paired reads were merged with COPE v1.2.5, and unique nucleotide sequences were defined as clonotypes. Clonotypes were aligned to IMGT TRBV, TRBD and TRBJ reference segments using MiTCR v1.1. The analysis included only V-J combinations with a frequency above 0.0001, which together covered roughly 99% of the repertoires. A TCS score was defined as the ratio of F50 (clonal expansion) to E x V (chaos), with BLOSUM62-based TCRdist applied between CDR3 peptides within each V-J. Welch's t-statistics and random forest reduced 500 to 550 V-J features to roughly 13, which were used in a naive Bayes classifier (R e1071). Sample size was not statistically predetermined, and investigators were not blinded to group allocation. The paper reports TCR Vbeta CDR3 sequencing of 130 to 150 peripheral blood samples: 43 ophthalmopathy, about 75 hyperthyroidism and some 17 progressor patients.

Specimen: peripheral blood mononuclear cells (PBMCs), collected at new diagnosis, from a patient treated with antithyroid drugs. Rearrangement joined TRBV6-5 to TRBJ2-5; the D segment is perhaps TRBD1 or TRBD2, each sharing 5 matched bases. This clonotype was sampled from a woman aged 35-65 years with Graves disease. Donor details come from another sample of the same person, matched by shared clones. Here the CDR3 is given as CASSSGPESAQYF. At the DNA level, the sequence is TGTGCCAGCAGTTCGGGACCTGAGTCGGCCCAGTACTTC.